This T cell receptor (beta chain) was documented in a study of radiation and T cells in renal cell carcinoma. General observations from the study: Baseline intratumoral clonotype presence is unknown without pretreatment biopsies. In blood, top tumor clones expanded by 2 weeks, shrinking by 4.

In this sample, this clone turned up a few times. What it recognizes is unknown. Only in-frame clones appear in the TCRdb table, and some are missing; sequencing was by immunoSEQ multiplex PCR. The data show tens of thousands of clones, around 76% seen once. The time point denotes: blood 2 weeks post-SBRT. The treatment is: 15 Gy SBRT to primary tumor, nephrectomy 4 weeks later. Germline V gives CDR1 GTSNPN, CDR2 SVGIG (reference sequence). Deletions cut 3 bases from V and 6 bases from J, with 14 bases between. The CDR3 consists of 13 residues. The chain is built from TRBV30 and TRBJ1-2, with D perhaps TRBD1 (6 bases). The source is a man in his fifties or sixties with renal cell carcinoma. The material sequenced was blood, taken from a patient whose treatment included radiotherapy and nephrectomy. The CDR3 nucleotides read TGTGCCTGGAGGGAGGGGCCAGGGGATGGCTACACCTTC. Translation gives CAWREGPGDGYTF.